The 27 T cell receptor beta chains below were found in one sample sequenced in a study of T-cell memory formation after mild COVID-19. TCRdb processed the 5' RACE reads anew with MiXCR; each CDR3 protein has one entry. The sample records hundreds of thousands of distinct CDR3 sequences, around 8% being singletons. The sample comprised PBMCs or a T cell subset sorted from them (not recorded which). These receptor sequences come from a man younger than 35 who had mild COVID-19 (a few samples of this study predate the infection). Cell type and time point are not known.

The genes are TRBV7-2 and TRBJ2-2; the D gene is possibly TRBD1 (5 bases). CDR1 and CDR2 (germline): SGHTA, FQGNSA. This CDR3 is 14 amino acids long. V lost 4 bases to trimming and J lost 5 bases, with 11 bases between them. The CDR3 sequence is CASSSRNRTGELFF. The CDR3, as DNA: TGTGCCAGCAGCTCCCGTAACAGGACCGGGGAGCTGTTTTTT.

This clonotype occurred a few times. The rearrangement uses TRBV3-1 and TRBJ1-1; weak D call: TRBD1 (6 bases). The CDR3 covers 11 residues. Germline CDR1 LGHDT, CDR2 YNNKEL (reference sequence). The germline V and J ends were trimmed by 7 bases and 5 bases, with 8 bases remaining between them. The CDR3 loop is CASTTGTEAFF. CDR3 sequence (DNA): TGTGCCAGCACAACAGGGACTGAAGCTTTCTTT. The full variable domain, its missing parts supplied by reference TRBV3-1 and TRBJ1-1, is DTAVSQTPKYLVTQMGNDKSIKCEQNLGHDTMYWYKQDSKKFLKIMFSYNNKELIINETVPNRFSPKSPDKAHLNLHINSLELGDSAVYFCASTTGTEAFFGQGTRLTVV.

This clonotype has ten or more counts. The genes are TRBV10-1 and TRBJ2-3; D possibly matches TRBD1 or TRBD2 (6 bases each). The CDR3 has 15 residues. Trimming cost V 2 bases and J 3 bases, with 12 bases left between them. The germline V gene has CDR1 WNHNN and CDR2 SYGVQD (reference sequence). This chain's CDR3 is CASSEGGPATDTQYF. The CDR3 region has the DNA TGCGCCAGCAGTGAGGGGGGGCCAGCAACAGATACGCAGTATTTT.

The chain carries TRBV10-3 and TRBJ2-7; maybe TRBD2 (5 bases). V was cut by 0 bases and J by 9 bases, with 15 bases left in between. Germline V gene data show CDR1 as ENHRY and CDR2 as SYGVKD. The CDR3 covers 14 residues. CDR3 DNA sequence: TGTGCCATCAGTGAGTCGAAAGGGAGTACGGGGCAGTACGTC. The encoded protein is CAISESKGSTGQYV.

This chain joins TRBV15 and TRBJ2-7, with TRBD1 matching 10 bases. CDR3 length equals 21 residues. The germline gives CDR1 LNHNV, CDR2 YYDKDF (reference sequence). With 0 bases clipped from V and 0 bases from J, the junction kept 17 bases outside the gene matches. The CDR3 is CATSRERPGQGTSWPSYEQYF. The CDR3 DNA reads TGTGCCACCAGCAGAGAGAGACCGGGACAGGGGACTAGTTGGCCCTCCTACGAGCAGTACTTC.

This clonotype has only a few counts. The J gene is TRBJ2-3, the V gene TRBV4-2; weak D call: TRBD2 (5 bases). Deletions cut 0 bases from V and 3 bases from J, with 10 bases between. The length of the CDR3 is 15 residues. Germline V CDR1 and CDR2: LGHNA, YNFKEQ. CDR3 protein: CASSQDGEWTDTQYF. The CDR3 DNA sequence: TGTGCCAGCAGCCAAGACGGGGAATGGACAGATACGCAGTATTTT.

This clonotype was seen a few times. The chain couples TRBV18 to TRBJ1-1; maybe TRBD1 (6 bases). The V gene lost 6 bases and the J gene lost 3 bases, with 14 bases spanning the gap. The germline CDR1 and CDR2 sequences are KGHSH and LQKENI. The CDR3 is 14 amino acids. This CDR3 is CASSSSEGDTEAFF. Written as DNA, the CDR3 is TGTGCCAGCTCCTCCTCCGAGGGGGACACTGAAGCTTTCTTT.

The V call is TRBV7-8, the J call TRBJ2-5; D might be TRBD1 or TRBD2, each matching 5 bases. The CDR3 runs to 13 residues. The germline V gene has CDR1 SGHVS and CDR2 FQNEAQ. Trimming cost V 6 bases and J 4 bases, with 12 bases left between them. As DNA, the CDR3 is TGTGCCAGCAGGTCGGGGCCAACAGAGACCCAGTACTTC. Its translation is CASRSGPTETQYF.

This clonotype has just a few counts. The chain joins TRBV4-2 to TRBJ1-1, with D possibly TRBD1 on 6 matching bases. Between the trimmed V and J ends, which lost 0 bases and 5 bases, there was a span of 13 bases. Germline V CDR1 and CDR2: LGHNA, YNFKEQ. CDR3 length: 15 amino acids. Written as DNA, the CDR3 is TGTGCCAGCAGCCAAGAGGAAACAGGGAATACTGAAGCTTTCTTT. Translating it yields CASSQEETGNTEAFF.

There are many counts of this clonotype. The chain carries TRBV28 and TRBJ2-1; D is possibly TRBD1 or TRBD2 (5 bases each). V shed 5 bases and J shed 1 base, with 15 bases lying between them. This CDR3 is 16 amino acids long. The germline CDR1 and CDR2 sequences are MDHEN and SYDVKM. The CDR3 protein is CASSISGPSSYNEQFF. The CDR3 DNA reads TGTGCCAGCAGTATCTCGGGACCCTCATCCTACAATGAGCAGTTCTTC.

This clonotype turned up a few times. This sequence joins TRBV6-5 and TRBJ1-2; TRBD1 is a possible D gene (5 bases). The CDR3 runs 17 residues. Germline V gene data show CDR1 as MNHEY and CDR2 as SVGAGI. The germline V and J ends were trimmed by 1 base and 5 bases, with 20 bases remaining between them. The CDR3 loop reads CASSYWPPGAGLYGYTF. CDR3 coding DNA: TGTGCCAGCAGTTACTGGCCCCCTGGGGCTGGATTATATGGCTACACCTTC.

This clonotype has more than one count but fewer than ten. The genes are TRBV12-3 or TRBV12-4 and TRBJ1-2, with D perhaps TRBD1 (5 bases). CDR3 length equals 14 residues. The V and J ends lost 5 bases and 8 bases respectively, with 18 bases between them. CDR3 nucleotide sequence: TGTGCCAGCAGTCACTCGGCAGGGACGGACGGCTACACCTTC. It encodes CASSHSAGTDGYTF.

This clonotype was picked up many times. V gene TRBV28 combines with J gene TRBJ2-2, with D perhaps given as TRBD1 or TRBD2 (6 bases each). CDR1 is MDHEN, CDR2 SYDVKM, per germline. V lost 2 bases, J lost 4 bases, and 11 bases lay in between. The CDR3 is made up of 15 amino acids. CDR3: CASSLEGGITGELFF. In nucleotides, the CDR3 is TGTGCCAGCAGTTTAGAGGGGGGAATCACCGGGGAGCTGTTTTTT.

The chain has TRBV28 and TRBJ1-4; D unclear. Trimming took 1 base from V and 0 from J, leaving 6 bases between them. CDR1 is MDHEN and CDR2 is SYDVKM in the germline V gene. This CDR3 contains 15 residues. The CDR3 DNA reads TGTGCCAGCAGTTTATTCGGTGCAACTAATGAAAAACTGTTTTTT. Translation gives CASSLFGATNEKLFF. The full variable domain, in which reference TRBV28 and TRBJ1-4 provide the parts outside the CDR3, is DVKVTQSSRYLVKRTGEKVFLECVQDMDHENMFWYRQDPGLGLRLIYFSYDVKMKEKGDIPEGYSVSREKKERFSLILESASTNQTSMYLCASSLFGATNEKLFFGSGTQLSVL.

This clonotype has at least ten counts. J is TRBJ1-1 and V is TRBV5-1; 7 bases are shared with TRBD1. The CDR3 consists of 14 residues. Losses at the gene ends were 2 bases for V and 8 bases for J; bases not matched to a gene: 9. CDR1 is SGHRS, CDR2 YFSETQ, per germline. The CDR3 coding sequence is TGCGCCAGCAGCTTAAACGACAGGGCCCTGGAAGCTTTCTTT. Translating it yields CASSLNDRALEAFF.

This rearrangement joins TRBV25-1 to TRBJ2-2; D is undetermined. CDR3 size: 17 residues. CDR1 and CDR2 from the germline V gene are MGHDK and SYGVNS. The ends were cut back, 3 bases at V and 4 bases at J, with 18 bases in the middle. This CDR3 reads CASSDFKGGWSTGELFF. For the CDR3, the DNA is TGTGCCAGCAGTGATTTTAAAGGCGGTTGGAGCACCGGGGAGCTGTTTTTT.

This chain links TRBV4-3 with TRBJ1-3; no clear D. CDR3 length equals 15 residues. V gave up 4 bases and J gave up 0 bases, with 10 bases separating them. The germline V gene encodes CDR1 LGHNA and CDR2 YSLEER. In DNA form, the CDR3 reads TGCGCCAGCAGCCCAGTCAGTAACTCTGGAAACACCATATATTTT. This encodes CASSPVSNSGNTIYF.

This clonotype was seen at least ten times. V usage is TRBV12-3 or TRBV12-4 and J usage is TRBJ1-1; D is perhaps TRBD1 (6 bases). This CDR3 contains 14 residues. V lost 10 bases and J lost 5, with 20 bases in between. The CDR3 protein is CATDRDTRGTEAFF. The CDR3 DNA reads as TGTGCCACCGACCGGGACACCCGGGGGACTGAAGCTTTCTTT.

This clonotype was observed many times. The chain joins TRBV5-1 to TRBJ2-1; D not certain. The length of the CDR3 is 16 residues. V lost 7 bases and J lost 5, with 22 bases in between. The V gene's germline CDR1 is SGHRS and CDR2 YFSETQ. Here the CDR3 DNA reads TGCGCCAGCTGCCTTTACCGGGCCTCTTCCAACAATGAGCAGTTCTTC. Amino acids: CASCLYRASSNNEQFF.

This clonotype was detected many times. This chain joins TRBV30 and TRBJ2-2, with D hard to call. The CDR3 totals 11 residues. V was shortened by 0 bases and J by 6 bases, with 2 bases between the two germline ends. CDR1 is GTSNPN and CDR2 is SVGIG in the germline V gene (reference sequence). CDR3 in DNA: TGTGCCTGGAGTGTACCCGGGGAGCTGTTTTTT. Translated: CAWSVPGELFF.

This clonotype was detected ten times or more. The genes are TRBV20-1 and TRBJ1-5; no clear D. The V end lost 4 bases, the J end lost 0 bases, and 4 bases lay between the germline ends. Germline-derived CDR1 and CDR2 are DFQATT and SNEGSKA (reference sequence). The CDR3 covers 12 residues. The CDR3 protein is CSATPSNQPQHF. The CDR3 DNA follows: TGCAGTGCTACCCCTAGCAATCAGCCCCAGCATTTT.

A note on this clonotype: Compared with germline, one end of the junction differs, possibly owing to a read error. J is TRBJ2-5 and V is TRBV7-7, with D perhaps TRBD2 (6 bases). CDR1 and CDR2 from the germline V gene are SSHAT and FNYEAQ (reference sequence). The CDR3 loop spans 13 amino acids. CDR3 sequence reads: CASSSGTQETQYF. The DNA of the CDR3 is TGTGCTAGCAGCTCCGGGACTCAAGAGACCCAGTACTTC.

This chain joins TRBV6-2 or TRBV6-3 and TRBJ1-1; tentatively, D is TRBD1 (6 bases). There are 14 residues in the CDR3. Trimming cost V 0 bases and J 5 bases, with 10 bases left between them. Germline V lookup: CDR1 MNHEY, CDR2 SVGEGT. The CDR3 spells CASSYSDSRTEAFF. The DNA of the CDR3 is TGTGCCAGCAGTTACTCGGACAGTAGGACTGAAGCTTTCTTT.

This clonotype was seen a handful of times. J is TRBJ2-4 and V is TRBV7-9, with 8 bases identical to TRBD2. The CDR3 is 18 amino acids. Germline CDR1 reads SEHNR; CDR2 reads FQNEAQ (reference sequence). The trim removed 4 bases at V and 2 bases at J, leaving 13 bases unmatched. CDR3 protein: CASSSYSGGPRSKNIQYF. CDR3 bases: TGTGCCAGCAGCTCCTACAGCGGGGGACCTAGATCCAAAAACATTCAGTACTTC.

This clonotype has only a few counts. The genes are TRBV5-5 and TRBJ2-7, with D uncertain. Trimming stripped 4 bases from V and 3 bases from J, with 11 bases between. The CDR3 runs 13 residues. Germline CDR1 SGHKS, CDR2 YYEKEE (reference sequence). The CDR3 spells CASSAPNLYEQYF. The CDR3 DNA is TGTGCCAGCAGCGCGCCCAATCTCTACGAGCAGTACTTC.

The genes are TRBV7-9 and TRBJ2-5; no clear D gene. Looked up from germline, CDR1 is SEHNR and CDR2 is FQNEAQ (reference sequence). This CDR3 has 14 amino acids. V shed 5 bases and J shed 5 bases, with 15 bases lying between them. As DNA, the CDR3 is TGTGCCAGCAGCGGACGTGGGGTTTGGGAGACCCAGTACTTC. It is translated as CASSGRGVWETQYF.

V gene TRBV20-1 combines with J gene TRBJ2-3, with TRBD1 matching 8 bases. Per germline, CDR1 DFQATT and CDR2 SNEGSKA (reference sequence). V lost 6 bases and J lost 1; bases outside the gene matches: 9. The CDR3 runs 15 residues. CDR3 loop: CSAIGRGQGTDTQYF. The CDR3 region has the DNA TGCAGTGCAATCGGCCGGGGACAGGGCACAGATACGCAGTATTTT.